This TCR beta chain is from a study of T cell responses to AZD1222 COVID-19 vaccine listed by TCRdb under 2021. Study-wide context: Because spike-specific TCR depth and breadth did not differ between the two schedules, AZD1222 recipients who got a second dose at roughly 4 weeks were pooled with those who got a second dose at roughly 12 weeks. TCR sequencing was performed for about 250 trial participants, of whom 200 to 210 were given two doses of AZD1222 and roughly 25 were given two doses of MenACWY control vaccine. Enrollment into the trials was organized by age into subgroups of 18-55, 56-69 and 70-plus years, and those subgroups contained about 160, 30 and 59 TCR-sequenced participants, respectively.

The CDR3 regions of human TCRbeta chains were analyzed by immunosequencing. For the original study's pipeline: TCRs in the repertoires were matched against a reference library of SARS-CoV-2-specific TCRs that had been generated with the MIRA antigen-specificity platform. Breadth was defined as the fraction of unique TCRs that were SARS-CoV-2-associated. Depth was defined as the fraction of total T cells that were SARS-CoV-2-associated. Using the MIRA data, each spike-specific TCR was assigned both to the spike region to which the TCR was reactive and to a CD4 or CD8 class. Log10-transformed breadth and depth values were compared by one-way ANOVA with Sidak's multiple comparisons tests. TCRdb's version of the immuneACCESS table is confined to in-frame rearrangements and falls short of the full clone set. An unresolved V gene accounts for under half of the shortfall where checked; the remainder is of unknown origin. V and J calls and clone size are copied from that table; D and trimming were computed from the DNA. This sample gives around 99,000 clones in total; just over 90% of them show up just once. In total, the top ten clones hold roughly an eighth of the sample.

Paper-wide results and their limitations: After two AZD1222 doses, spike-specific TCR breadth and depth were significantly higher than at day 0 and than in MenACWY recipients. Conclusions about previously exposed vaccinees were limited because only six AZD1222 recipients were SARS-CoV-2 seropositive at baseline. Participants were mostly white British and included more females than males, and it was suggested by the authors that clonal diversity may have been underestimated. Nearly half of unique spike-specific TCRs reportedly recognized epitopes outside regions mutated in the B.1.351 and B.1.1.7 variants. The whole spike protein was spanned by vaccine-associated CD4 TCRs, and dominant responses were seen in regions 160-218 and 743-854. Because no day 14 peak-response samples were available, repertoires were characterized only after the peak T cell response. The 56-69-year group was small, and its depth increase did not reach significance, likely because of low power.

Sequences GTSNPN (CDR1) and SVGIG (CDR2) are obtained from the germline V gene (reference sequence). The cysteine opens and the phenylalanine closes a CDR3 of 13 amino acids. Only the CDR3 portion is preserved as DNA: 39 bases, with reading frame beginning at the first base. V is pared back by 1 base and J by 4 bases, with 8 bases lying between the germline termini. The sample holds a few counts of this clone. Its antigen remains unidentified. No quality values exist for individual bases; no much larger clone is one base distant. The intended sense of this specimen's time point label: baseline before first vaccination. Vaccinee samples were obtained from the UK trials COV001 and COV002, which included a single-blind randomized controlled phase 2/3 trial of AZD1222 (ChAdOx1 nCoV-19) in healthy adults. For TCRbeta chain sequencing, PBMC samples were collected from trial participants at day 0 and at day 28 after the second dose.

The sequence derives from an adult in good health. The receptor chain draws on TRBV30 and TRBJ1-5; the D gene is perhaps TRBD1, from 5 matching bases. Sample: peripheral blood, taken on day 0 of AZD1222 vaccination. Here the CDR3 is given as CAWSGQRNQPQHF. The DNA sequence is as follows: TGTGCCTGGAGTGGACAGAGGAATCAGCCCCAGCATTTT.